The 21 T cell receptor beta chains reported below all come from one sample, sequenced in a study of T cell repertoires in cytomegalovirus infection. One entry per CDR3 protein, called by TCRdb with MiXCR from the reads. The profile covers some 270,000 distinct CDR3 sequences, with over 15% appearing a single time and roughly 50% taken by the ten largest. The sequencing input was CD8+ T cells from PBMCs. The origin of the receptors is a human donor in good health (CMV status not recorded). Some clones in this sample may be carry-over from other donors' samples.

The chain joins TRBV12-3 or TRBV12-4 to TRBJ2-1, with 9 bases lining up with TRBD1. The CDR3 length is 13 residues. The trim removed 5 bases at V and 7 bases at J, leaving 3 bases unmatched. The CDR3 is CASSHGQGNEQFF. The CDR3 bases are TGTGCCAGCAGTCACGGACAGGGGAATGAGCAGTTCTTC.

The genes are TRBV12-3 or TRBV12-4 and TRBJ2-1, with 7 nucleotides matching TRBD2. The CDR3 consists of 15 residues. Germline trimming cut 6 bases from V and 7 bases from J; bases unmatched to any gene: 12. In DNA form, the CDR3 reads TGTGCCAGCAGCCACACTAGCGAAATGGAGAATGAGCAGTTCTTC. Protein product: CASSHTSEMENEQFF.

This clonotype was counted only a few times. The rearrangement links TRBV20-1 to TRBJ2-7; D not certain. CDR1 and CDR2 (germline): DFQATT, SNEGSKA (reference sequence). Trimming removed 6 bases at V and 3 bases at J, with 12 bases between. The CDR3 is made up of 12 amino acids. CDR3 bases: TGCAGTGCCGCGATTTTTGGCTACGAGCAGTACTTC. Its protein product is CSAAIFGYEQYF.

Only a few counts were recorded for this clonotype. This sequence joins TRBV14 and TRBJ1-2; tentatively, D is TRBD1 (6 bases). The ends were cut back, 6 bases at V and 5 bases at J, with 13 bases in the middle. The CDR3 runs 13 residues. Looked up from germline, CDR1 is SGHDN and CDR2 is FVKESK. CDR3 nucleotide sequence: TGTGCCAGCAGTCTACAGGGAATTTATGGCTACACCTTC. It codes for CASSLQGIYGYTF.

Many counts were recorded for this clonotype. The chain has TRBV4-1 and TRBJ2-5; 9 positions agree with TRBD2. V shed 2 bases and J 2 bases; nucleotides not matched to a gene: 6. CDR1 and CDR2 (germline): MGHRA, YSYEKL. CDR3 size: 16 residues. The CDR3 DNA sequence: TGCGCCAGCAGCCAACGACTAGCGGACCCTCAAGAGACCCAGTACTTC. Translated, it gives CASSQRLADPQETQYF.

This clonotype was counted only a few times. The genes are TRBV6-6 and TRBJ2-3; TRBD2 agrees at 9 bases. Germline trimming cut 5 bases from V and 4 bases from J; bases unmatched to any gene: 13. CDR1 and CDR2 (germline): MNHNY, SVGAGI (reference sequence). The CDR3 length is 17 residues. The chain's CDR3 is CASSTPAGTSSADTQYF. CDR3 sequence (DNA): TGTGCCAGCAGTACTCCCGCCGGGACTAGCTCCGCAGATACGCAGTATTTT.

At least ten counts were recorded for this clonotype. The rearrangement links TRBV7-6 to TRBJ1-1; D unresolved. The germline V gene has CDR1 SGHVS and CDR2 FNYEAQ. There are 13 residues in the CDR3. Trimming cost V 3 bases and J 2 bases, with 7 bases left between them. The CDR3 loop reads CASSLSQNTEAFF. The CDR3, as DNA: TGTGCCAGCAGCTTGTCACAAAACACTGAAGCTTTCTTT.

This clonotype appeared a few times. The chain is built from TRBV29-1 and TRBJ1-1; D gene ambiguous. V was pared by 2 bases and J by 11 bases, with 12 bases between. In germline, CDR1 is SQVTM, CDR2 ANQGSEA. The CDR3 is made up of 11 amino acids. CDR3 loop: CSVESFSAAFF. The CDR3 bases are TGCAGCGTTGAAAGCTTCTCCGCGGCTTTCTTT.

The table lists this clonotype with many counts. This chain joins TRBV7-9 and TRBJ2-1, with unresolved D. CDR3 length: 14 residues. Germline CDR1 SEHNR, CDR2 FQNEAQ (reference sequence). The V end was cut by 0 bases, the J end by 5 bases, with 8 bases between. Here the CDR3 DNA reads TGTGCCAGCAGCTTAGCAAGGACCAACAATGAGCAGTTCTTC. It yields the protein CASSLARTNNEQFF.

Many counts were recorded for this clonotype. The chain uses TRBV11-2 and TRBJ2-7; 7 nucleotides agree with TRBD2. Germline V gives CDR1 SGHAT, CDR2 FQNNGV. J lost 4 bases, V lost 1 base, and 10 bases had no gene match. The CDR3 sequence is 16 residues long. The CDR3 DNA is TGTGCCAGCAGCTTAGGCCGGGGGGAATATTTATACGAGCAGTACTTC. Translated: CASSLGRGEYLYEQYF.

The chain recombines TRBV9 with TRBJ2-5; D is possibly TRBD1 (6 bases). Germline CDR1 is SGDLS and CDR2 is YYNGEE. V dropped 3 bases and J dropped 0 bases, with 15 bases sitting between them. The CDR3 has 16 amino acids. CDR3 sequence (DNA): TGTGCCAGCAGCGGACGGACAGACGGAGACCAAGAGACCCAGTACTTC. Amino acid sequence: CASSGRTDGDQETQYF.

A few counts support this clonotype. The CDR3 loop reads CAISSSTLLAGGLSTDTQYF. The CDR3 bases are TGTGCCATCAGTTCCTCGACACTACTAGCGGGGGGGCTGAGCACAGATACGCAGTATTTT. This rearrangement joins TRBV10-3 to TRBJ2-3, with 13 bases matching TRBD2. The CDR3 extends over 20 amino acids. Germline-derived CDR1 and CDR2 are ENHRY and SYGVKD. V gave up 5 bases and J gave up 0 bases; unmatched junction bases: 14.

V usage is TRBV20-1 and J usage is TRBJ1-5; a possible D gene is TRBD1 (5 bases). Between the trimmed V and J ends, which lost 5 bases and 7 bases, there was a span of 18 bases. The germline CDR1 and CDR2 sequences are DFQATT and SNEGSKA (reference sequence). The CDR3 is made up of 14 amino acids. In DNA form, the CDR3 reads TGCAGTGCTGGGCCCGGGGTGGGGCACCAGCCCCAGCATTTT. Protein: CSAGPGVGHQPQHF.

This clonotype was recorded a few times. The chain combines TRBV12-3 or TRBV12-4 with TRBJ1-5; 9 bases agree with TRBD1. Trimming cost V 8 bases and J 6 bases; bases outside gene matches: 11. The CDR3 is 15 residues long. For the CDR3, the DNA is TGTGCCAGCTCTAGCGAGGGACAGGGTGGTCAGCCCCAGCATTTT. Protein: CASSSEGQGGQPQHF.

The J gene is TRBJ1-3, the V gene TRBV20-1, with a possible D match to TRBD1 (6 bases). Germline V gene lookup returns CDR1 DFQATT and CDR2 SNEGSKA (reference sequence). V was trimmed by 5 bases and J by 4 bases, leaving 15 bases between them. This CDR3 is 14 amino acids long. In DNA form, the CDR3 reads TGCAGTGCTGAACCGGGACATTCAGGAAACACCATATATTTT. Its protein is CSAEPGHSGNTIYF.

J is TRBJ2-3 and V is TRBV4-1; 11 bases match TRBD2. The ends lost 4 bases at V and 2 bases at J; junction bases unmatched: 5. CDR3 length: 16 amino acids. The germline V gene has CDR1 MGHRA and CDR2 YSYEKL. The CDR3 sequence: CASSPTSGGLTDTQYF. The CDR3 nucleotides read TGCGCCAGCAGCCCCACTAGCGGGGGACTCACAGATACGCAGTATTTT.

The V and J genes are TRBV20-1 and TRBJ2-5; 9 positions match TRBD1. V shed 3 bases, J shed 7 bases, and the junction held 12 bases outside the gene matches. The CDR3 totals 15 residues. Looked up from germline, CDR1 is DFQATT and CDR2 is SNEGSKA (reference sequence). Written as DNA, the CDR3 is TGCAGTGCTAGCCCCACAGGGGGCTCTATGGGGACCCAGTACTTC. It specifies CSASPTGGSMGTQYF.

This clonotype was found a few times. This chain links TRBV28 with TRBJ2-4; the D gene could be TRBD1 or TRBD2 (5 bases each). The CDR3 has 14 residues. CDR1 and CDR2 (germline): MDHEN, SYDVKM. Trimming removed 5 bases from V and 3 bases from J, with 11 bases in between. The CDR3 sequence is CASSNRDGKNIQYF. The CDR3 nucleotides are TGTGCCAGCAGTAACCGGGACGGCAAAAACATTCAGTACTTC. The whole variable domain, remainder taken from reference TRBV28 and TRBJ2-4, is DVKVTQSSRYLVKRTGEKVFLECVQDMDHENMFWYRQDPGLGLRLIYFSYDVKMKEKGDIPEGYSVSREKKERFSLILESASTNQTSMYLCASSNRDGKNIQYFGAGTRLSVL.

The chain has TRBV4-2 and TRBJ1-5, with a weak D call TRBD1 (6 bases). The V end was cut by 1 base, the J end by 0 bases, with 19 bases between. The CDR3 length is 19 residues. Germline V CDR1 and CDR2: LGHNA, YNFKEQ. Written as DNA, the CDR3 is TGTGCCAGCAGCCAAGGGGGGGCCCGGGACTTCGATAGCAATCAGCCCCAGCATTTT. Amino acids: CASSQGGARDFDSNQPQHF.

This clonotype was seen a few times. V and J are TRBV5-1 and TRBJ1-1; tentative D call: TRBD1 (6 bases). The CDR3 spans 14 residues. With 2 bases removed from V and 3 bases from J, the gap between germline ends came to 11 bases. The germline V gene encodes CDR1 SGHRS and CDR2 YFSETQ. Here the CDR3 reads CASSFRGQDTEAFF. In DNA, the CDR3 is TGCGCCAGCAGCTTTAGGGGACAAGACACTGAAGCTTTCTTT.

The table lists this clonotype with many counts. This chain links TRBV7-8 with TRBJ2-7; 9 bases are a match to TRBD1. V gave up 4 bases and J gave up 4 bases; unmatched junction bases: 2. Germline V CDR1 and CDR2: SGHVS, FQNEAQ. This CDR3 spans 13 amino acids. Here the CDR3 reads CASSSDRGYEQYF. The CDR3 nucleotides are TGTGCCAGCAGCTCAGACAGGGGGTACGAGCAGTACTTC.